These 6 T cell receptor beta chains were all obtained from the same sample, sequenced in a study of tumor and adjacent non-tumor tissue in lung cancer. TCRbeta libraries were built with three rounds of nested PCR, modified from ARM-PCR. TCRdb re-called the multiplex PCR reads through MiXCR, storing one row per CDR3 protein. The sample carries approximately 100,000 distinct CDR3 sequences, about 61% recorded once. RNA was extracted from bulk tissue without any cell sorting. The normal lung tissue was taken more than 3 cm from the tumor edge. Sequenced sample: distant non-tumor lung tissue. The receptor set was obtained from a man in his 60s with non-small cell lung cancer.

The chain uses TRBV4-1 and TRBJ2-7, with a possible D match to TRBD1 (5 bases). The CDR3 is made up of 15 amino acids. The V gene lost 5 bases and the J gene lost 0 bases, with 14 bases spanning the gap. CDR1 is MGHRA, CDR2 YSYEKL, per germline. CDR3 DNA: TGCGCCAGCAGCGAAGGTTCAGGGTCCTCCTACGAGCAGTACGTC. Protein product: CASSEGSGSSYEQYV.

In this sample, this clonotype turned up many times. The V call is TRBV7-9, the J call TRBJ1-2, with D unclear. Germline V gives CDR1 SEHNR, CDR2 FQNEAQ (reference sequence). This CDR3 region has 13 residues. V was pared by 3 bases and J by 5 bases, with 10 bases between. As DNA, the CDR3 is TGTGCCAGCAGCTTTGGAAACGGTTATGGCTACACCTTC. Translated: CASSFGNGYGYTF.

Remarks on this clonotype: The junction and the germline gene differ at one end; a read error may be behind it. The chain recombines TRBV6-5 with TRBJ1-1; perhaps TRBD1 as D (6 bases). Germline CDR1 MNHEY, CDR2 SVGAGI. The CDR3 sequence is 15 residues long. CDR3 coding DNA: TGTGCCCGCAGTTACAACTACAGGGTCGAGACTGAAGCTCTCTTT. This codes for CARSYNYRVETEALF.

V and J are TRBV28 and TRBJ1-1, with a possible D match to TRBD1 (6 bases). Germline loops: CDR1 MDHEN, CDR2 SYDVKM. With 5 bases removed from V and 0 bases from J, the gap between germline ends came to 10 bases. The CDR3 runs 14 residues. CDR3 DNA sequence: TGTGCCAGCAGTCGCGGACAGATGAACACTGAAGCTTTCTTT. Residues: CASSRGQMNTEAFF.

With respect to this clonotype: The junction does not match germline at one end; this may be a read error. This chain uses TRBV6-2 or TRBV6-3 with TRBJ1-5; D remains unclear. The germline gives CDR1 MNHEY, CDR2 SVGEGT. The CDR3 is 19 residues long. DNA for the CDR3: TGTGCCAGCAGTCATTCTAAACTCCGGAAAGGTGCTCTCAATCAGCCCCAGAATTTT. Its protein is CASSHSKLRKGALNQPQNF.

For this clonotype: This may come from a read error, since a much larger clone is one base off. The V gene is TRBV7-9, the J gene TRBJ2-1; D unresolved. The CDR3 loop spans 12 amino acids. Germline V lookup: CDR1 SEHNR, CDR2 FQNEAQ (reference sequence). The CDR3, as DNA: TGTGCCAGCAGCTTAGAAGGGAATGAGCATTTCTTC. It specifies CASSLEGNEHFF.